This T cell receptor (beta chain) was identified during a study of OX40 agonist ivuxolimab in advanced cancers. Study at large: The group had a mean age of around 60 years, ranged from about 20 to 85, and was 80% to 90% male.

Points from the study as a whole: At 0.1 to 3.0 mg/kg and by week 6, CD4+ and CD8+ T cells in the blood had expanded clonally.

Trimming pared 3 bases from V and 0 bases from J, leaving 12 bases between. Germline lookup yields CDR1 GTSNPN and CDR2 SVGIG (reference sequence). The CDR3 covers 15 residues. As to this clone: The antigen remains unidentified.

Clones were read by immunoSEQ multiplex PCR, and TCRdb kept only the in-frame ones, dropping some. The sample includes some 150,000 clones, approximately 90% of them seen just once. Material: CD4+ or CD8+ T cells sorted from blood, obtained in a trial of the OX40 agonist ivuxolimab. The receptor was isolated from an adult with an advanced solid tumor such as melanoma, head and neck, liver or kidney cancer. V usage is TRBV30 and J usage is TRBJ1-3; D is perhaps TRBD1 (5 bases). The CDR3: CAWSTGLSSGNTIYF. CDR3 nucleotide sequence: TGTGCCTGGAGCACGGGGCTGAGCTCTGGAAACACCATATATTTT.